The 21 T cell receptor beta chains reported below all come from one sample, sequenced in a study of early T cells in non-severe SARS-CoV-2 infection. TCRdb itself ran the 5' RACE reads through MiXCR, one entry per CDR3 protein. The repertoire holds around 49,000 distinct CDR3 sequences, with around 4.6% as singletons. Material: whole blood. Receptors were obtained from an adult who was a healthcare worker with PCR-confirmed SARS-CoV-2 infection or an uninfected control (not recorded which).

This clonotype was counted between two and nine times. This chain connects TRBV28 to TRBJ2-2; 14 bases match TRBD2. With V trimmed by 4 bases and J by 4 bases, 8 bases remained unmatched. CDR3 size: 18 residues. Germline V CDR1 and CDR2: MDHEN, SYDVKM. CDR3 protein: CASSSGTSGRGFTGELFF. CDR3 DNA: TGTGCCAGCAGTTCCGGGACTAGCGGGAGAGGTTTCACCGGGGAGCTGTTTTTT. Together with reference TRBV28 and TRBJ2-2, the CDR3 gives the full variable domain: DVKVTQSSRYLVKRTGEKVFLECVQDMDHENMFWYRQDPGLGLRLIYFSYDVKMKEKGDIPEGYSVSREKKERFSLILESASTNQTSMYLCASSSGTSGRGFTGELFFGEGSRLTVL.

A few counts support this clonotype. The chain links TRBV7-9 to TRBJ1-2, with 8 positions matching TRBD1. The junction had 9 bases not matched to a gene; V was cut back by 5 bases and J by 4 bases. Germline CDR1 SEHNR, CDR2 FQNEAQ (reference sequence). The length of the CDR3 is 15 residues. This chain's CDR3 is CASSPPRDRGYGYTF. The DNA for the CDR3 is TGTGCCAGCAGCCCCCCCCGTGACAGGGGCTATGGCTACACCTTC.

This clonotype appeared many times. J is TRBJ2-2 and V is TRBV9; D uncertain. The CDR3 extends over 13 amino acids. V was clipped by 4 bases and J by 3 bases, with 7 bases between them. The germline gives CDR1 SGDLS, CDR2 YYNGEE. CDR3 coding DNA: TGTGCCAGCAGCCTCACATACACCGGGGAGCTGTTTTTT. Its translation: CASSLTYTGELFF. Looking up the rest from reference TRBV9 and TRBJ2-2 gives the full variable domain: DSGVTQTPKHLITATGQRVTLRCSPRSGDLSVYWYQQSLDQGLQFLIQYYNGEERAKGNILERFSAQQFPDLHSELNLSSLELGDSALYFCASSLTYTGELFFGEGSRLTVL.

This clonotype was detected many times. The rearrangement uses TRBV20-1 and TRBJ2-7, with unresolved D. This CDR3 is 11 amino acids long. Germline CDR1 and CDR2: DFQATT and SNEGSKA (reference sequence). The ends were cut back, 2 bases at V and 3 bases at J, with 5 bases in the middle. The CDR3 loop reads CSARLGYEQYF. The CDR3 DNA reads as TGCAGTGCTAGATTGGGCTACGAGCAGTACTTC.

This clonotype occurred many times. The chain's CDR3 is CASSLMGGVYNEQFF. The CDR3 DNA follows: TGTGCCAGCAGCCTGATGGGGGGGGTATACAATGAGCAGTTCTTC. The V and J genes are TRBV7-2 and TRBJ2-1; 7 bases match TRBD2. V was clipped by 5 bases and J by 4 bases; unmatched bases: 8. Germline CDR1 and CDR2: SGHTA and FQGNSA. The CDR3 sequence is 15 residues long.

This clonotype has a count of ten or more. The rearrangement links TRBV2 to TRBJ1-4; a possible D gene is TRBD1 (5 bases). This CDR3 has 16 residues. V lost 3 bases, J lost 7 bases, and 18 bases lay in between. CDR1 is SNHLY, CDR2 FYNNEI, per germline. The CDR3 region has the DNA TGTGCCAGCAGTGACGAGGTTCGTCCCCAGGGTGAAAAACTGTTTTTT. Its protein is CASSDEVRPQGEKLFF.

This clonotype was observed many times. This chain joins TRBV6-2 or TRBV6-3 and TRBJ1-2, with a weak D call TRBD1 (6 bases). Trimming pared 4 bases from V and 3 bases from J, leaving 15 bases between. The CDR3 runs 15 residues. Germline CDR1 MNHEY, CDR2 SVGEGT. In DNA, the CDR3 is TGTGCCAGCAGTTCCGCGAGAGCAGGGGACTATGGCTACACCTTC. This translates into CASSSARAGDYGYTF.

This clonotype was recorded many times. The chain employs TRBV5-5 and TRBJ2-3; the match to TRBD2 covers 7 bases. The CDR3 length is 14 residues. V was clipped by 2 bases and J by 6 bases; unmatched bases: 6. Germline values: CDR1 SGHKS, CDR2 YYEKEE (reference sequence). Here the CDR3 reads CASSFGGRADTQYF. CDR3 DNA sequence: TGTGCCAGCAGCTTTGGCGGGAGAGCGGATACGCAGTATTTT.

This clonotype occurred many times. The rearrangement links TRBV7-9 to TRBJ2-7; D perhaps matches TRBD2 (6 bases). CDR1 is SEHNR, CDR2 FQNEAQ, per germline (reference sequence). The CDR3 has 15 residues. V lost 4 bases to trimming and J lost 4 bases, with 17 bases between them. CDR3 loop: CASSSPGTSGYEQYF. The CDR3 DNA follows: TGTGCCAGCAGCTCCCCTGGGACTTCGGGGTACGAGCAGTACTTC.

Note on this clonotype: This may come from a read error, since a much larger clone is one base off. CDR3 bases: TGTGCCAGCAGCCCCGACAGGACTTACACCGGGGAGCTGTTTTTT. It specifies CASSPDRTYTGELFF. The rearrangement joins TRBV5-6 to TRBJ2-2; the D gene is possibly TRBD1 (6 bases). Germline CDR1 and CDR2: SGHDT and YYEEEE. The CDR3 runs 15 residues. V was trimmed by 4 bases and J by 3 bases, leaving 13 bases between them.

The sample holds many counts of this clonotype. At one end, the junction sequence differs from germline, possibly due to a read error. The rearrangement links TRBV12-3 or TRBV12-4 to TRBJ2-3; TRBD1 matches at 10 bases. There are 15 residues in the CDR3. As DNA, the CDR3 is TGTGCCAGCACTTTAGGGACAGGGGCCCCAGATACGCAGTATTTT. Encoded protein: CASTLGTGAPDTQYF.

This clonotype was seen at least ten times. The rearrangement links TRBV24-1 to TRBJ2-1, with D unresolved. The CDR3 extends over 12 amino acids. CDR1 is KGHDR, CDR2 SFDVKD, per germline. Trimming took 12 bases from V and 5 from J, leaving 13 bases between them. The CDR3 loop reads CAWWVENNEQFF. The CDR3 region has the DNA TGTGCCTGGTGGGTGGAGAACAATGAGCAGTTCTTC.

The sample holds many counts of this clonotype. The chain combines TRBV7-3 with TRBJ1-1, with D uncertain. Germline V gene sequence: CDR1 SGHTA, CDR2 FQGTGA. The CDR3 is made up of 13 amino acids. Trimming stripped 8 bases from V and 1 base from J, with 11 bases between. The CDR3 DNA reads as TGTGCCAGCTCCGCCTTCCCGAACACTGAAGCTTTCTTT. It is translated as CASSAFPNTEAFF.

This clonotype was observed many times. The chain employs TRBV28 and TRBJ1-2; 7 bases agree with TRBD1. V was clipped by 6 bases and J by 5 bases; unmatched bases: 15. The CDR3 length is 16 residues. CDR1 and CDR2 (germline): MDHEN, SYDVKM. Here the CDR3 reads CASRFYGTAKLYGYTF. In nucleotides, the CDR3 is TGTGCCAGCAGATTTTACGGGACAGCCAAATTGTATGGCTACACCTTC.

This clonotype was counted many times. The rearrangement links TRBV27 to TRBJ2-6; D is perhaps TRBD1 (6 bases). The ends were cut back, 1 base at V and 4 bases at J, with 11 bases in the middle. The CDR3 covers 16 residues. Looked up from germline, CDR1 is MNHEY and CDR2 is SMNVEV (reference sequence). The CDR3 bases are TGTGCCAGCAGTTTATGGGCAGGGGCCGGGGCCAACGTCCTGACTTTC. Translation: CASSLWAGAGANVLTF.

V usage is TRBV20-1 and J usage is TRBJ2-5, with 8 positions matching TRBD2. V shed 2 bases, J shed 4 bases, and the junction held 6 bases outside the gene matches. This CDR3 is built from 14 residues. Germline CDR1 reads DFQATT; CDR2 reads SNEGSKA (reference sequence). The CDR3 reads CSARSSGGTETQYF. In nucleotides, the CDR3 is TGCAGTGCTAGATCGTCGGGGGGGACAGAGACCCAGTACTTC.

This clonotype has ten or more counts. The chain uses TRBV7-9 and TRBJ1-2; D not certain. The CDR3 has 13 amino acids. The V end lost 1 base, the J end lost 0 bases, and 3 bases lay between the germline ends. Germline V CDR1 and CDR2: SEHNR, FQNEAQ (reference sequence). The DNA of the CDR3 is TGTGCCAGCAGCTTAGAAGCTAACTATGGCTACACCTTC. Translated, it gives CASSLEANYGYTF. The full variable domain, in which reference TRBV7-9 and TRBJ1-2 provide the parts outside the CDR3, is DTGVSQNPRHKITKRGQNVTFRCDPISEHNRLYWYRQTLGQGPEFLTYFQNEAQLEKSRLLSDRFSAERPKGSFSTLEIQRTEQGDSAMYLCASSLEANYGYTFGSGTRLTVV.

This clonotype was recorded many times. V usage is TRBV18 and J usage is TRBJ2-2; TRBD2 agrees at 8 bases. J was trimmed by 7 bases and V by 6 bases; bases with no gene match: 13. The V gene's germline CDR1 is KGHSH and CDR2 LQKENI. This CDR3 comprises 16 residues. In nucleotides, the CDR3 is TGTGCCAGCTCTCCTACTAGCGGACTTACTCTCGGGGAGCTGTTTTTT. Translated: CASSPTSGLTLGELFF. Supplemented by reference TRBV18 and TRBJ2-2, the full variable domain reads NAGVMQNPRHLVRRRGQEARLRCSPMKGHSHVYWYRQLPEEGLKFMVYLQKENIIDESGMPKERFSAEFPKEGPSILRIQQVVRGDSAAYFCASSPTSGLTLGELFFGEGSRLTVL.

This clonotype was observed many times. V is TRBV29-1 and J is TRBJ1-1; D perhaps matches TRBD1 (6 bases). The germline CDR1 and CDR2 sequences are SQVTM and ANQGSEA. The CDR3 loop spans 16 amino acids. V gave up 5 bases and J gave up 0 bases, with 19 bases separating them. In nucleotides, the CDR3 is TGCAGCGTTTTGGGGGGCGCGACTCTGATGAACACTGAAGCTTTCTTT. Amino acids: CSVLGGATLMNTEAFF. The entire variable domain, with the rest obtained from reference TRBV29-1 and TRBJ1-1, is as follows: SAVISQKPSRDICQRGTSLTIQCQVDSQVTMMFWYRQQPGQSLTLIATANQGSEATYESGFVIDKFPISRPNLTFSTLTVSNMSPEDSSIYLCSVLGGATLMNTEAFFGQGTRLTVV.

At least ten counts were recorded for this clonotype. The chain combines TRBV7-9 with TRBJ1-4, with 9 bases matching TRBD1. Germline V gives CDR1 SEHNR, CDR2 FQNEAQ (reference sequence). The CDR3 is made up of 14 amino acids. V trimming: 6 bases; J trimming: 7 bases; junction bases outside the gene matches: 6. The CDR3 DNA is TGTGCCAGCAGTTTGGGACAGGGTGGTGAAAAACTGTTTTTT. Amino acids: CASSLGQGGEKLFF.

This sequence joins TRBV28 and TRBJ1-5; no reliable D call. V gave up 7 bases and J gave up 0 bases, with 13 bases separating them. Germline V gene sequence: CDR1 MDHEN, CDR2 SYDVKM. This CDR3 comprises 15 residues. The CDR3 DNA reads TGTGCCAGCAAAGACTCCGGGAATAGCAATCAGCCCCAGCATTTT. Protein product: CASKDSGNSNQPQHF.